This T cell receptor beta chain was observed in a study of metastatic and nonmetastatic thyroid tumors. This clone was picked up a small number of times. The V and J ends lost 1 base and 8 bases, in that order; junction bases with no gene match: 6. The CDR3 is made up of 14 amino acids. Germline lookup yields CDR1 LNHNV and CDR2 YYDKDF (reference sequence). As processed by the authors: The distant-metastasis classifier for papillary thyroid cancer was built from CDR3 differences across clinicopathological groups. TCRdb reanalyzed the PCR reads via MiXCR. The authors' filters were not applied to this entry. This table holds approximately 38,000 clones, less than 20% found once. Ahead of thyroid surgery, no patient had received treatment of any kind.

This chain connects TRBV15 to TRBJ2-3; 7 positions agree with TRBD1. The sequencing input was tumor tissue. The sequence was obtained from a female donor with papillary thyroid cancer or a benign thyroid nodule (not recorded which). Some clones in this sample may be carry-over from other donors' samples. This CDR3 reads CATSRGQGIGTQYF. The DNA of the CDR3 is TGTGCCACCAGCAGAGGACAGGGAATCGGTACGCAGTATTTT. Filled out from reference TRBV15 and TRBJ2-3, the complete variable domain reads DAMVIQNPRYQVTQFGKPVTLSCSQTLNHNVMYWYQQKSSQAPKLLFHYYDKDFNNEADTPDNFQSRRPNTSFCFLDIRSPGLGDTAMYLCATSRGQGIGTQYFGPGTRLTVL.